This T cell receptor (beta chain) was recorded in a study of beta chain features in type 1 diabetes. On average, the one heparinised blood draw given by each donor was about 120 mL. This clone came up a few times. Its antigen is as yet unknown. The sequenced template was cDNA made from the entire isolated RNA. TCRdb keeps only in-frame clones here, not all; method: immunoSEQ multiplex PCR. The sample contains 310,000 or so clones, approximately 8.2% of which appear only once. V lost 5 bases and J lost 4; bases outside the gene matches: 8. This CDR3 is built from 15 residues. CDR1 MNHEY and CDR2 SMNVEV come from the germline V gene (reference sequence). Study observations and caveats: The influence of HLA type on TCRB rearrangement stayed undetermined. Across all four CD4+ subsets, people with type 1 diabetes showed modestly shorter TCRB CDR3s. Lower insertion and higher deletion counts appeared at VDJ junctions in type 1 diabetes patients.

V and J are TRBV27 and TRBJ2-1, with TRBD1 matching over 7 bases. This TCR was sampled from a woman aged 18-30 years in good health. Input material: central memory CD4+ T cells from blood. CDR3 amino acids: CASSRKRDSYNEQFF. In DNA form, the CDR3 reads TGTGCCAGCAGTCGCAAACGGGACAGTTACAATGAGCAGTTCTTC.